This TCR beta chain was identified during a study of cytomegalovirus exposure and HLA in healthy donors. Study summary: Within an early data release were roughly 90 million unique TCRs drawn from HLA-typed donors. The study's findings and limits: HLA restriction was apparent for most CMV-associated TCR beta chains in a later analysis.

With 2 bases removed from V and 8 bases from J, the gap between germline ends came to 9 bases. There are 12 residues in the CDR3. From germline, CDR1 is MNHEY and CDR2 SVGAGI. The primer mix had 60 Vbeta and 13 Jbeta primers. The data were produced by immunoSEQ multiplex PCR, yet TCRdb's version contains in-frame clones alone and is incomplete. The top ten hold under 9% of the sample, which has about 120,000 clones, around two thirds seen once. This clone was counted only a few times. Its antigen is as yet unknown. The specimen was PBMCs. This chain connects TRBV6-5 to TRBJ1-1; D gene ambiguous. This clonotype was obtained from a woman in her forties in good health and CMV-seropositive. The CDR3 DNA reads as TGTGCCAGCAGTTACGACGGGTACGAAGCTTTCTTT. It specifies CASSYDGYEAFF.